The source of this TCR beta chain is a study of T cell responses to AZD1222 COVID-19 vaccine. Notes on the study in general: In the spike-specific TCR repertoire, nearly half reportedly target unmutated variant regions.

Method: immunoSEQ multiplex PCR; TCRdb's copy keeps in-frame clones and lacks some. The profile covers fewer than 150,000 clones, with more than 70% appearing a single time and approximately 2.8% taken by the ten largest. Germline V gene data show CDR1 as GTSNPN and CDR2 as SVGIG (reference sequence). The germline V and J ends were trimmed by 0 bases and 6 bases, with 8 bases remaining between them. The length of the CDR3 is 13 residues. About this clone itself: Antigen specificity is unknown.

The V gene is TRBV30, the J gene TRBJ2-2; D might be TRBD2 (7 bases). The specimen was peripheral blood, collected 28 days after the second AZD1222 dose. This TCR was recovered from an adult who received the AZD1222 COVID-19 vaccine. CDR3 sequence (DNA): TGTGCCTGGAGTGTGCGGGGGCCCGGGGAGCTGTTTTTT. Its protein is CAWSVRGPGELFF.